Listed here is a single TCR beta chain. These data are taken from a study of blood T cell repertoires in COVID-19. On the study more broadly: Sources were T cells, B-cell-depleted T cells, or PBMCs; the material itself was cDNA or gDNA.

V lost 3 bases and J lost 8, with 10 bases in between. The CDR3 is made up of 12 amino acids. Per the study methods: Amplification with reference gene primers provided the estimates of nucleated cell counts. The repertoire was sequenced with immunoSEQ multiplex PCR; TCRdb's copy has only in-frame clones and lacks some. The DNA gave D and trimming, while V, J and clone size come from that table. Among roughly 70,000 clones, approximately 79% were seen once, and the ten largest hold about 6%. The chain carries TRBV12-3 or TRBV12-4 and TRBJ1-2, with unresolved D. This receptor was taken from a woman aged 60-75 years with acute or convalescent COVID-19. The sample was peripheral blood. The CDR3 protein is CASSFGFEGYTF. The CDR3 DNA sequence: TGTGCCAGCAGTTTCGGGTTCGAGGGCTACACCTTC.